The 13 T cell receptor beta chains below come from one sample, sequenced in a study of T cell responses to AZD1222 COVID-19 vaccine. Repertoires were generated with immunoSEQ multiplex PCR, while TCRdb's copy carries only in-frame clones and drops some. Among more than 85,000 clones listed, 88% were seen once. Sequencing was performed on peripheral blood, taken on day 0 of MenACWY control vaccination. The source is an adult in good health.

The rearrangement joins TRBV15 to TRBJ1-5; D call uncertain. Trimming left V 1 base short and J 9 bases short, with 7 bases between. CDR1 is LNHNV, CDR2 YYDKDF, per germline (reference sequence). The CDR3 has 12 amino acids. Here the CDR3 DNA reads TGTGCCACCAGCAGAGGAAAAGGGCCCCAGCATTTT. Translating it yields CATSRGKGPQHF. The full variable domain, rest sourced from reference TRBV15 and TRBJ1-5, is DAMVIQNPRYQVTQFGKPVTLSCSQTLNHNVMYWYQQKSSQAPKLLFHYYDKDFNNEADTPDNFQSRRPNTSFCFLDIRSPGLGDTAMYLCATSRGKGPQHFGDGTRLSIL.

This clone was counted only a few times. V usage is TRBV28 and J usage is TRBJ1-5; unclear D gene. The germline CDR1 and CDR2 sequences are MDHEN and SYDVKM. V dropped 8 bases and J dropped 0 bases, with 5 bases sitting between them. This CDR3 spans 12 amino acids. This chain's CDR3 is CASHDSNQPQHF. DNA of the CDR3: TGTGCCAGCCACGATAGCAATCAGCCCCAGCATTTT. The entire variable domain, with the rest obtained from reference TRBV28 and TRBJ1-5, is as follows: DVKVTQSSRYLVKRTGEKVFLECVQDMDHENMFWYRQDPGLGLRLIYFSYDVKMKEKGDIPEGYSVSREKKERFSLILESASTNQTSMYLCASHDSNQPQHFGDGTRLSIL.

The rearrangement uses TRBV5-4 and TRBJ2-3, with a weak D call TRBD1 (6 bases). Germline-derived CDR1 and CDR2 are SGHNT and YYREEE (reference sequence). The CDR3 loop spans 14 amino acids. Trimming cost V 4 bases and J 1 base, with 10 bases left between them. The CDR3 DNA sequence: TGTGCCAGCAGCAAAAACAGGGGCACAGATACGCAGTATTTT. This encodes CASSKNRGTDTQYF.

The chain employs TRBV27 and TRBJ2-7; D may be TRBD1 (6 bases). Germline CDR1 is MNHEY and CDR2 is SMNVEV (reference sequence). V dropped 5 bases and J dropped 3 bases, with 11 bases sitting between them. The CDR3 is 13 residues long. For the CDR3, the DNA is TGTGCCAGCAGTCCATCAGGGGACTACGAGCAGTACTTC. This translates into CASSPSGDYEQYF.

The CDR3 sequence is CSGSSTNEKLFF. CDR3 bases: TGCAGCGGGAGCTCAACTAATGAAAAACTGTTTTTT. The chain employs TRBV29-1 and TRBJ1-4; no clear D gene. This CDR3 has 12 amino acids. Trimming pared 7 bases from V and 0 bases from J, leaving 6 bases between. CDR1 SQVTM and CDR2 ANQGSEA come from the germline V gene.

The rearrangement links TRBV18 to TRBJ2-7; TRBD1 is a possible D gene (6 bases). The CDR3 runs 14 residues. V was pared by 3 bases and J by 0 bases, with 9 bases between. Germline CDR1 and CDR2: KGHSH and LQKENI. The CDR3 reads CASSPKDSSYEQYF. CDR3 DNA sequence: TGTGCCAGCTCACCCAAGGACAGCTCCTACGAGCAGTACTTC.

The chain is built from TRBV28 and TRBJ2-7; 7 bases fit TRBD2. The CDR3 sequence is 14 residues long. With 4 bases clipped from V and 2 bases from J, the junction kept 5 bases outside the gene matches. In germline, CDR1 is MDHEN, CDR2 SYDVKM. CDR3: CASSYAGRAYEQYF. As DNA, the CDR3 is TGTGCCAGCAGTTACGCAGGGAGGGCCTACGAGCAGTACTTC. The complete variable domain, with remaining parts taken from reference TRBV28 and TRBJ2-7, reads DVKVTQSSRYLVKRTGEKVFLECVQDMDHENMFWYRQDPGLGLRLIYFSYDVKMKEKGDIPEGYSVSREKKERFSLILESASTNQTSMYLCASSYAGRAYEQYFGPGTRLTVT.

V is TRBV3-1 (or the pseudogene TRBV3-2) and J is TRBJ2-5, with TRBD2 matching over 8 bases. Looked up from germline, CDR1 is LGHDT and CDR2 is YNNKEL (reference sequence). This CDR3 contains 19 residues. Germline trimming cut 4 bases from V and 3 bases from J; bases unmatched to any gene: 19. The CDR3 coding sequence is TGTGCCAGCAGCCCCCCCAGACTAGCGTCCCTTGTTGGGAAAGAGACCCAGTACTTC. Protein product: CASSPPRLASLVGKETQYF.

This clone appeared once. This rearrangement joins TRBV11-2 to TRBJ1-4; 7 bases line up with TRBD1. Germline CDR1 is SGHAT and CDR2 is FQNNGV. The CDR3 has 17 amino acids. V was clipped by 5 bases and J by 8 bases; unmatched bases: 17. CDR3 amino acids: CASSRPITGTASEKLFF. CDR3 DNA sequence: TGTGCCAGCAGCCGCCCGATTACCGGGACAGCGAGCGAAAAACTGTTTTTT.

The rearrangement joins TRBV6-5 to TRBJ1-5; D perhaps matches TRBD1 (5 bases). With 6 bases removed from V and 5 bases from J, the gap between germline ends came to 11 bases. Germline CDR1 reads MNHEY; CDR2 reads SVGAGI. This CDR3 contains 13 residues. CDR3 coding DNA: TGTGCCAGCAGAAGGGGTGTTGATCAGCCCCAGCATTTT. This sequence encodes CASRRGVDQPQHF.

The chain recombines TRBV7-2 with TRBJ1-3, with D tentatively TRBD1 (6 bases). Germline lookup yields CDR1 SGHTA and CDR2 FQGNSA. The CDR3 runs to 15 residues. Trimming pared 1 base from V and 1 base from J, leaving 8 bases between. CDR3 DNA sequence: TGTGCCAGCAGCTTAGATACAGGGTCTGGAAACACCATATATTTT. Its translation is CASSLDTGSGNTIYF.

The chain's CDR3 is CASSLGGIPYEQYF. CDR3 DNA: TGTGCCAGTAGTCTCGGGGGGATCCCCTACGAGCAGTACTTC. V and J are TRBV19 and TRBJ2-7, with 7 bases aligning to TRBD2. V lost 5 bases, J lost 2 bases, and 6 bases stayed unmatched. The CDR3 covers 14 residues. Germline CDR1 is LNHDA and CDR2 is SQIVND (reference sequence). Full variable domain (missing parts from reference TRBV19 and TRBJ2-7): DGGITQSPKYLFRKEGQNVTLSCEQNLNHDAMYWYRQDPGQGLRLIYYSQIVNDFQKGDIAEGYSVSREKKESFPLTVTSAQKNPTAFYLCASSLGGIPYEQYFGPGTRLTVT.

CDR3 protein: CASSPRQGAPETQYF. CDR3 DNA: TGTGCCAGCAGCCCTCGACAGGGTGCCCCGGAGACCCAGTACTTC. The genes are TRBV5-4 and TRBJ2-5; the match to TRBD1 covers 7 bases. CDR3 length: 15 amino acids. After removal of 4 bases from V and 5 bases from J, the junction contained 11 bases not matched to a gene. Germline loops: CDR1 SGHNT, CDR2 YYREEE (reference sequence).